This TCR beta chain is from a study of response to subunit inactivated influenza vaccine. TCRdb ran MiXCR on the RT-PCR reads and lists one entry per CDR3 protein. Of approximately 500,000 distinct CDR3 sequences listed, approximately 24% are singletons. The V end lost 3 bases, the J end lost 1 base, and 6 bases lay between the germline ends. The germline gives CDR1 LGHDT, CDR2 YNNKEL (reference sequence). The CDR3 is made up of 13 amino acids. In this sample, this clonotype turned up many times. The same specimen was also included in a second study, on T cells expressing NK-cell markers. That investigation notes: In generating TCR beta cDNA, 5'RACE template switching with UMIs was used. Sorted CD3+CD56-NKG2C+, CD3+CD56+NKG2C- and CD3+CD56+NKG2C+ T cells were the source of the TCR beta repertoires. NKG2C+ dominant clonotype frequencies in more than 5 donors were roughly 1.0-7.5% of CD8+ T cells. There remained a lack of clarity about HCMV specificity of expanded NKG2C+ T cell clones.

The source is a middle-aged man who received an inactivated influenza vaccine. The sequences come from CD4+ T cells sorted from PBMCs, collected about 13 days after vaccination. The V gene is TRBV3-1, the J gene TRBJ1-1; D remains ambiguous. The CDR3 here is CASSHAGNTEAFF. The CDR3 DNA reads TGTGCCAGCAGCCATGCAGGGAACACTGAAGCTTTCTTT.